This entry concerns a single T cell receptor (beta chain). The assay was immunoSEQ multiplex PCR, and TCRdb's table has in-frame clones only and misses some. This table holds roughly 260,000 clones, approximately 86% found once. The data derive from a study of blood T cell repertoires in COVID-19. As for the study in general: There were acute and convalescent COVID-19 samples, and they came from the United States, Italy and Spain. The analysed material was cDNA or gDNA that came from T cells, B-cell-depleted T cells, or PBMCs.

V gave up 1 base and J gave up 5 bases, with 9 bases separating them. The CDR3 totals 14 residues. From germline, CDR1 is LGHDT and CDR2 YNNKEL (reference sequence). Specimen: peripheral blood. V usage is TRBV3-1 (or the pseudogene TRBV3-2) and J usage is TRBJ1-5; D remains ambiguous. The sequence was obtained from a woman aged 18-35 years with acute or convalescent COVID-19. The CDR3 coding sequence is TGTGCCAGCAGCCAAGCAGACACTCATCAGCCCCAGCATTTT. Its protein is CASSQADTHQPQHF.